This T cell receptor beta chain was recorded in a study of T cell responses to AZD1222 COVID-19 vaccine (dated by TCRdb to 2020 to 2022). At the level of the whole study: Because spike-specific TCR depth and breadth did not differ between the two schedules, AZD1222 recipients who got a second dose at roughly 4 weeks were pooled with those who got a second dose at roughly 12 weeks. Enrollment into the trials was organized by age into subgroups of 18-55, 56-69 and 70-plus years, and those subgroups contained approximately 160, 26 and 62 TCR-sequenced participants, respectively. TCR sequencing covered more than 230 trial participants: 207 given two doses of AZD1222 and 26 given two doses of MenACWY control vaccine.

The CDR3 regions of human TCRbeta chains were analyzed by immunosequencing. From the authors' description of their analysis: TCRs in the repertoires were compared against a reference library of SARS-CoV-2-specific TCRs that had been generated with the MIRA antigen-specificity platform. Breadth meant the fraction of unique TCRs that were SARS-CoV-2-associated, whereas depth meant the fraction of total T cells that were SARS-CoV-2-associated. Using the MIRA data, each spike-specific TCR was mapped to the spike region that the TCR reacts to and placed in a CD4 or CD8 class. Log10-transformed breadth and depth values were compared by one-way ANOVA with Sidak's multiple comparisons tests. Here the immuneACCESS table is served through TCRdb, limited to in-frame sequences with V and J called. Missing clones are a known gap in these copies; in checked studies unresolved V genes cover under half, and the rest lacks a known reason. The DNA was the basis for D and trimming; V, J and clone size are from that table. The sample records approximately 120,000 clones, 80% to 90% of which are singletons. More than 4% of the sample is taken by the ten largest.

Here is what the overall study found, with its caveats: A significant rise in spike-specific TCR breadth and depth was observed after two AZD1222 doses relative to day 0 and relative to MenACWY recipients. Participants were mostly white British and included more females than males, and it was suggested by the authors that clonal diversity may have been underestimated. The vaccine-associated CD4 TCRs covered the entire spike protein, and the dominant responses fell in regions 160-218 and 743-854. In the small 56-69-year group, the increase in depth fell short of significance, most likely because of low power. Nearly half of unique spike-specific TCRs reportedly recognized epitopes outside regions mutated in the B.1.351 and B.1.1.7 variants. Conclusions about previously exposed vaccinees were limited because only six AZD1222 recipients were SARS-CoV-2 seropositive at baseline. Because no samples from the day 14 peak response were available, repertoires could be characterized only after the peak T cell response.

The germline ends are 21 bases apart after V is trimmed by 6 bases and J by 2 bases. Based on the germline V gene, the CDR1 and CDR2 sequences are SGHDT and YYEEEE. Its CDR3 holds 16 amino acids, cysteine through phenylalanine. Only the CDR3 portion is preserved as DNA: 48 bases, with reading frame beginning at the first base. Reading the label with the study, this specimen's time point is: baseline before first vaccination. Samples from vaccinated people were obtained from the UK trials COV001 and COV002, which included a single-blind randomized controlled phase 2/3 trial of AZD1222 (ChAdOx1 nCoV-19) in healthy adults. For TCRbeta chain sequencing, PBMC samples from trial participants were taken at day 0 and at day 28 after the second dose. Comment on this clone: The clone's antigen remains unknown. Base qualities are not recorded, but no much larger clone differs from it by a single base.

The sequencing used peripheral blood, collected on day 0 of AZD1222 vaccination. The sequence was collected from an adult in good health. Here the chain combines TRBV5-6 and TRBJ2-7; the D gene is not confidently resolved. The CDR3 loop reads CASNPTVSFKAYEQYF. The DNA sequence reads TGTGCCAGCAACCCCACGGTATCCTTCAAGGCCTACGAGCAGTACTTC.